Shown below are 32 T cell receptor beta chains from a single sample sequenced in a study of T cells after yellow fever vaccination. TCRdb itself ran the 5' RACE reads through MiXCR, one entry per CDR3 protein. The table includes about 300,000 distinct CDR3 sequences, roughly 8.7% detected once. Here the sequenced sample was CD4+ T cells sorted from PBMCs, taken 5 days after the yellow fever booster vaccination. These receptors were obtained from a man younger than 35 who received the YFV17D yellow fever vaccine.

The chain joins TRBV12-3 or TRBV12-4 to TRBJ1-2, with 9 positions matching TRBD1. The V segment lost 5 bases and the J segment 6 bases; nucleotides outside the gene matches: 4. This CDR3 spans 13 amino acids. The CDR3 DNA reads TGTGCCAGCAGTCCCACAGGGGGCAATGGCTACACCTTC. This codes for CASSPTGGNGYTF.

This clonotype appeared many times. V is TRBV15 and J is TRBJ1-6; no definite D call. The germline V and J ends were trimmed by 0 bases and 10 bases, with 4 bases remaining between them. The germline V gene encodes CDR1 LNHNV and CDR2 YYDKDF (reference sequence). CDR3 size: 12 residues. CDR3 bases: TGTGCCACCAGCAGAGAAAACTCACCCCTCCACTTT. Residues: CATSRENSPLHF.

This clonotype was picked up a small number of times. The rearrangement links TRBV5-6 to TRBJ2-3; possibly TRBD1 for D (6 bases). V gave up 3 bases and J gave up 2 bases, with 7 bases separating them. Germline loops: CDR1 SGHDT, CDR2 YYEEEE. The CDR3 loop spans 13 amino acids. CDR3 in DNA: TGTGCCAGCAGCTGGGGGCCCACAGATACGCAGTATTTT. It yields the protein CASSWGPTDTQYF.

A few counts support this clonotype. The rearrangement joins TRBV30 to TRBJ2-3; D remains unclear. The CDR3 consists of 14 residues. Trimming took off 0 bases at V and 4 bases at J, with 11 bases between the two ends. Germline V gene data show CDR1 as GTSNPN and CDR2 as SVGIG (reference sequence). CDR3 in DNA: TGTGCCTGGAGTGTACCCATCCTCCCAGATACGCAGTATTTT. As protein: CAWSVPILPDTQYF.

This clonotype was seen a handful of times. V gene TRBV7-2 combines with J gene TRBJ2-2, with D perhaps given as TRBD1 or TRBD2 (5 bases each). Germline V CDR1 and CDR2: SGHTA, FQGNSA. The CDR3 loop spans 14 amino acids. Trimming left V 2 bases short and J 3 bases short, with 7 bases between. In DNA form, the CDR3 reads TGTGCCAGCAGCTTAACGGGACACACCGGGGAGCTGTTTTTT. It yields the protein CASSLTGHTGELFF.

The V gene is TRBV12-3 or TRBV12-4, the J gene TRBJ1-1, with 9 bases aligning to TRBD1. The CDR3 contains 12 residues. J was trimmed by 10 bases and V by 5 bases; bases with no gene match: 5. The CDR3 loop is CASSPQGARAFF. CDR3 DNA sequence: TGTGCCAGCAGTCCACAGGGGGCGCGAGCTTTCTTT.

The chain combines TRBV5-1 with TRBJ1-2; 9 nucleotides agree with TRBD1. After removal of 5 bases from V and 6 bases from J, the junction contained 5 bases not matched to a gene. Germline CDR1 and CDR2: SGHRS and YFSETQ. The CDR3 length is 13 residues. The CDR3 coding sequence is TGCGCCAGCAGACAGGGGGCAGATCATGGCTACACCTTC. As protein: CASRQGADHGYTF.

This clonotype was detected ten times or more. The rearrangement links TRBV20-1 to TRBJ2-3, with 9 nucleotides matching TRBD1. There are 17 residues in the CDR3. Trimming at V came to 3 bases and at J to 2 bases, leaving 12 bases not matched to a gene. Per germline, CDR1 DFQATT and CDR2 SNEGSKA (reference sequence). The CDR3 reads CSASPAHGTGSTDTQYF. CDR3 DNA sequence: TGCAGTGCTAGTCCTGCCCACGGGACAGGGTCCACAGATACGCAGTATTTT.

The gene calls are TRBV5-5 and TRBJ2-5, with D hard to call. Trimming left V 6 bases short and J 5 bases short, with 17 bases between. This CDR3 is built from 14 residues. Germline-derived CDR1 and CDR2 are SGHKS and YYEKEE (reference sequence). The CDR3 DNA reads as TGTGCCAGCAACCCGGGTGGTGTTCGGGAGACCCAGTACTTC. Translating it yields CASNPGGVRETQYF.

The rearrangement joins TRBV10-2 to TRBJ1-2; 7 nucleotides match TRBD1. CDR1 and CDR2 from the germline V gene are WSHSY and SAAADI. This CDR3 region has 16 residues. Losses at the gene ends were 4 bases for V and 3 bases for J; bases not matched to a gene: 11. CDR3 bases: TGCGCCAGCAGTGGGACAGGATTCCAAGGCGACTATGGCTACACCTTC. Amino acid sequence: CASSGTGFQGDYGYTF.

This clonotype was counted many times. The chain is built from TRBV4-1 and TRBJ1-5; the D gene is possibly TRBD1 (5 bases). V lost 6 bases and J lost 7, with 22 bases in between. The V gene's germline CDR1 is MGHRA and CDR2 YSYEKL. There are 16 residues in the CDR3. The CDR3 nucleotides read TGCGCCAGCAGGTCGACCACCGGGACCCGTGGACAGCCCCAGCATTTT. Protein sequence: CASRSTTGTRGQPQHF.

This clonotype was found a few times. The chain uses TRBV12-3 or TRBV12-4 and TRBJ2-1; TRBD2 agrees at 9 bases. This CDR3 region has 19 residues. Losses at the gene ends were 6 bases for V and 3 bases for J; bases not matched to a gene: 18. CDR3 loop: CASRSMSLLGRGGYNEQFF. The CDR3 nucleotides are TGTGCCAGCAGGTCTATGTCCCTCCTGGGGCGGGGGGGCTACAATGAGCAGTTCTTC.

CDR3 protein: CASSPQGARGETQYF. For the CDR3, the DNA is TGTGCCAGCTCTCCACAGGGGGCTAGGGGAGAGACCCAGTACTTC. The chain is built from TRBV9 and TRBJ2-5; 9 bases match TRBD1. Germline CDR1 is SGDLS and CDR2 is YYNGEE. The CDR3 length is 15 residues. Unmatched junction bases numbered 11, after V lost 7 bases and J lost 4 bases.

The chain combines TRBV7-9 with TRBJ2-6, with D unresolved. CDR1 and CDR2 from the germline V gene are SEHNR and FQNEAQ (reference sequence). CDR3 size: 17 residues. V dropped 5 bases and J dropped 0 bases, with 14 bases sitting between them. Here the CDR3 reads CASSPPGLHSGANVLTF. The CDR3 DNA sequence: TGTGCCAGCAGCCCCCCGGGTCTGCACTCTGGGGCCAACGTCCTGACTTTC.

This clonotype turned up a few times. This sequence joins TRBV18 and TRBJ1-3; D perhaps matches TRBD1 (5 bases). Germline V gene data show CDR1 as KGHSH and CDR2 as LQKENI. There are 17 residues in the CDR3. Deletions cut 0 bases from V and 0 bases from J, with 12 bases between. DNA for the CDR3: TGTGCCAGCTCACCACCGGGAACAGGCATCTCTGGAAACACCATATATTTT. This translates into CASSPPGTGISGNTIYF.

This clonotype was observed a single time. V is TRBV4-3 and J is TRBJ1-4, with 9 positions matching TRBD1. V trimming: 1 base; J trimming: 9 bases; junction bases outside the gene matches: 6. CDR3 size: 15 residues. Germline V lookup: CDR1 LGHNA, CDR2 YSLEER. The CDR3 is CASSQGLGQGKKLFF. The DNA for the CDR3 is TGCGCCAGCAGCCAAGGACTAGGACAGGGGAAAAAACTGTTTTTT.

This clonotype was counted between two and nine times. This chain links TRBV29-1 with TRBJ1-5; tentatively, D is TRBD1 (6 bases). The CDR3 consists of 14 residues. V lost 7 bases to trimming and J lost 5 bases, with 18 bases between them. Germline V CDR1 and CDR2: SQVTM, ANQGSEA. CDR3 sequence (DNA): TGCAGCGCCCAGTCCGGGGGCCTGGATCAGCCCCAGCATTTT. It is translated as CSAQSGGLDQPQHF.

J is TRBJ1-5 and V is TRBV20-1, with 10 bases aligning to TRBD1. The CDR3 spans 18 residues. The germline CDR1 and CDR2 sequences are DFQATT and SNEGSKA (reference sequence). The junction had 10 bases not matched to a gene; V was cut back by 0 bases and J by 2 bases. CDR3 amino acids: CSARDPNKGTGGNQPQHF. In DNA form, the CDR3 reads TGCAGTGCTAGAGATCCCAATAAGGGGACAGGGGGCAATCAGCCCCAGCATTTT.

This clonotype was detected ten times or more. The gene calls are TRBV7-9 and TRBJ2-3; 7 bases fit TRBD2. V gave up 6 bases and J gave up 5 bases; unmatched junction bases: 2. There are 12 residues in the CDR3. The germline CDR1 and CDR2 sequences are SEHNR and FQNEAQ (reference sequence). This chain's CDR3 is CASSPSGDTQYF. CDR3 coding DNA: TGTGCCAGCAGTCCTAGCGGAGATACGCAGTATTTT. The full variable domain, its missing parts supplied by reference TRBV7-9 and TRBJ2-3, is DTGVSQNPRHKITKRGQNVTFRCDPISEHNRLYWYRQTLGQGPEFLTYFQNEAQLEKSRLLSDRFSAERPKGSFSTLEIQRTEQGDSAMYLCASSPSGDTQYFGPGTRLTVL.

This clonotype showed up just a few times. The chain employs TRBV7-8 and TRBJ1-4, with TRBD1 matching 7 bases. The V gene's germline CDR1 is SGHVS and CDR2 FQNEAQ. The V segment lost 1 base and the J segment 8 bases; nucleotides outside the gene matches: 7. The CDR3 is made up of 15 amino acids. Here the CDR3 DNA reads TGTGCCAGCAGCTTAGGAGGGGGCTTTGGGGAAAAACTGTTTTTT. This encodes CASSLGGGFGEKLFF.

The J gene is TRBJ2-7, the V gene TRBV6-2 or TRBV6-3; TRBD1 might be the D (5 bases). Germline assignment: CDR1 MNHEY and CDR2 SVGEGT. Trimming took 2 bases from V and 3 from J, leaving 11 bases between them. The CDR3 consists of 14 residues. The CDR3 protein is CASSYLGHLYEQYF. DNA of the CDR3: TGTGCCAGCAGTTACCTAGGACATCTCTACGAGCAGTACTTC.

The J gene is TRBJ1-1, the V gene TRBV6-5; D may be TRBD1 (5 bases). From germline, CDR1 is MNHEY and CDR2 SVGAGI. This CDR3 region has 13 residues. The germline V and J ends were trimmed by 10 bases and 3 bases, with 15 bases remaining between them. The CDR3 here is CATLGTPDTEAFF. The CDR3, as DNA: TGTGCCACCCTAGGGACGCCCGACACTGAAGCTTTCTTT.

The sample holds a few counts of this clonotype. The V and J genes are TRBV3-1 and TRBJ2-5; TRBD1 matches at 8 bases. V was clipped by 2 bases and J by 5 bases; unmatched bases: 4. CDR1 is LGHDT and CDR2 is YNNKEL in the germline V gene (reference sequence). The CDR3 is 14 amino acids. CDR3 sequence reads: CASSQSRGLETQYF. Written as DNA, the CDR3 is TGTGCCAGCAGCCAATCCAGGGGGCTGGAGACCCAGTACTTC.

This clonotype was detected a few times. The junction shows a germline mismatch at one end, possibly a read error. The rearrangement joins TRBV4-1 to TRBJ2-3, with D hard to call. CDR3 length: 16 amino acids. Per the germline V gene, CDR1 is MGHRA and CDR2 is YSYEKL. CDR3: CASSQGWSASTDTQYF. Written as DNA, the CDR3 is TGCGCCAGCAGTCAAGGGTGGTCTGCTAGCACAGATACGCAGTATTTT.

The rearrangement joins TRBV11-2 to TRBJ2-7, with D tentatively TRBD1 (6 bases). The V gene's germline CDR1 is SGHAT and CDR2 FQNNGV. The CDR3 spans 17 residues. The V and J ends lost 3 bases and 3 bases respectively, with 21 bases between them. The CDR3 nucleotides read TGTGCCAGCAGCTTGCGTACAGGGTATGTCGATGACTACGAGCAGTACTTC. This gives the protein CASSLRTGYVDDYEQYF.

This sequence joins TRBV7-9 and TRBJ1-4; 8 positions match TRBD1. There are 15 residues in the CDR3. V shed 3 bases, J shed 8 bases, and the junction held 8 bases outside the gene matches. Germline loops: CDR1 SEHNR, CDR2 FQNEAQ (reference sequence). CDR3 residues: CASSFSGGADEKLFF. The CDR3 DNA sequence: TGTGCCAGCAGCTTTTCAGGGGGCGCAGACGAAAAACTGTTTTTT.

This clonotype was observed a handful of times. This chain connects TRBV5-1 to TRBJ2-4; D is undetermined. The CDR3 consists of 11 residues. V gave up 6 bases and J gave up 6 bases, with 7 bases separating them. Germline V gene lookup returns CDR1 SGHRS and CDR2 YFSETQ. The CDR3, as DNA: TGCGCCAGCACGTCAGGAAACATTCAGTACTTC. This gives the protein CASTSGNIQYF.

The J gene is TRBJ1-5, the V gene TRBV6-5; TRBD1 is a possible D gene (5 bases). The V end was cut by 0 bases, the J end by 6 bases, with 12 bases between. Germline-derived CDR1 and CDR2 are MNHEY and SVGAGI. This CDR3 spans 15 amino acids. The CDR3 DNA reads TGTGCCAGCAGTTACTCCAGGGACCTAGCTCAGCCCCAGCATTTT. Translated: CASSYSRDLAQPQHF.

J is TRBJ2-2 and V is TRBV5-1, with D uncertain. CDR1 is SGHRS, CDR2 YFSETQ, per germline. V was shortened by 4 bases and J by 2 bases, with 15 bases between the two germline ends. The CDR3 spans 16 residues. The CDR3 coding sequence is TGCGCCAGCAGCCCATATATACTAATTAACACCGGGGAGCTGTTTTTT. Translating gives CASSPYILINTGELFF.

This clonotype was seen at least ten times. The chain is built from TRBV5-1 and TRBJ1-1; TRBD1 is a possible D gene (6 bases). CDR3 length: 14 residues. Trimming stripped 0 bases from V and 3 bases from J, with 9 bases between. Germline CDR1 reads SGHRS; CDR2 reads YFSETQ. The CDR3 DNA is TGCGCCAGCAGCTTGGGGGGGGCAGACACTGAAGCTTTCTTT. Amino acid sequence: CASSLGGADTEAFF.

The chain couples TRBV6-5 to TRBJ2-7; D perhaps matches TRBD1 (6 bases). The germline V gene has CDR1 MNHEY and CDR2 SVGAGI. This CDR3 contains 15 residues. V shed 6 bases and J shed 0 bases, with 15 bases lying between them. The CDR3 DNA reads TGTGCCAGCAGGCACAGGGTTGGGACCTCCTACGAGCAGTACTTC. It encodes CASRHRVGTSYEQYF.

The chain links TRBV2 to TRBJ2-1; the D gene is possibly TRBD2 (6 bases). CDR3 length equals 14 residues. Between the trimmed V and J ends, which lost 6 bases and 8 bases, there was a span of 17 bases. In germline, CDR1 is SNHLY, CDR2 FYNNEI. The CDR3 DNA sequence: TGTGCCAGCAGACCCAATTCCGGGGGTCATGAGCAGTTCTTC. Translated: CASRPNSGGHEQFF. Full variable domain (missing parts from reference TRBV2 and TRBJ2-1): EPEVTQTPSHQVTQMGQEVILRCVPISNHLYFYWYRQILGQKVEFLVSFYNNEISEKSEIFDDQFSVERPDGSNFTLKIRSTKLEDSAMYFCASRPNSGGHEQFFGPGTRLTVL.